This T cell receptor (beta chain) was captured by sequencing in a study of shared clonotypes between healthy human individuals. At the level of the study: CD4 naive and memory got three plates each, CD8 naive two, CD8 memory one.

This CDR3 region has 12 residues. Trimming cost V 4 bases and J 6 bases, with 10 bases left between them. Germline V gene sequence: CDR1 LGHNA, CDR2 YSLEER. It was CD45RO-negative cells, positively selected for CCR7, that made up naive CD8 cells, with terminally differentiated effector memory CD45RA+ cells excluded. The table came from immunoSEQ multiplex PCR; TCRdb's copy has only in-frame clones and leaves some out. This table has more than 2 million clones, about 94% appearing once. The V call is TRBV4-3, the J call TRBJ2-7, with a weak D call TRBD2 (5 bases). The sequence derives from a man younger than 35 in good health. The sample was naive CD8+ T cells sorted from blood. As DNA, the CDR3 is TGCGCCAGCAGCCTGGGTGAGGGCGAGCAGTACTTC. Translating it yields CASSLGEGEQYF.